The entry that follows covers one T cell receptor (beta chain) sequence. What this receptor recognizes is not known. Base quality data are lacking; no much larger clone is found one base away. Between the V and J ends, shortened by 7 bases and 2 bases respectively, the junction contains 17 bases. The CDR3, cysteine through phenylalanine, is 15 amino acids long. Only the CDR3 DNA stays, 45 bases, in frame from base 1. The germline V gene (reference sequence) specifies LNHDA as CDR1 and SQIVND as CDR2. This sample was taken from a study of CD8 T cells in ankylosing spondylitis (dated by TCRdb to about 2017). Background for the entire study: The study set out to find disease-linked TCR variants by profiling T cell receptor beta repertoires in ankylosing spondylitis patients and healthy donors. The whole study cohort included about a hundred healthy donors and over 20 ankylosing spondylitis patients. Peripheral blood was sampled, and synovial fluid was also collected from ankylosing spondylitis patients.

The paper as a whole reports these results and caveats: The disease-linked clones were reported to be significantly enriched in matched synovial fluid samples from ankylosing spondylitis patients. The disease-linked clones had a CD8+ phenotype and were found at relatively low frequencies in peripheral blood. Some TCR beta motif variants had previously been reported in synovial fluid and blood of reactive arthritis patients, which suggested common disease-initiation mechanisms. Blood from ankylosing spondylitis patients appeared to be characterized by a TCR beta motif composed of under ten highly homologous amino acid variants.

The sequencer was an Illumina HiSeq 2500. Quantitative 5'-RACE with molecular barcodes was the method used to prepare the TCR beta libraries. The study's own analysis went as follows. To identify disease-linked TCR variants, a new computational method was used, one built on a probabilistic model of VDJ rearrangement. TCRdb reran the public reads through fastp at Q25 and MiXCR, keeping productive beta chains. Entries are consolidated by CDR3 protein sequence, retaining the most common genes and DNA. It is TCRdb's table, rather than the study itself, that gives the V and J calls and clone size. In all, the sample holds 300,000 to 400,000 distinct CDR3 sequences, and approximately 14% of those were seen once. The top ten constitute approximately 1% of the sample.

The clonotype was recovered from a male donor with ankylosing spondylitis or in good health (not recorded which). Sequencing was performed on blood, either unsorted or a sorted T cell fraction (not recorded which). This sequence uses TRBV19 and TRBJ1-1; matching of 5 bases hints at TRBD1 as the D gene. The CDR3 in this case is CASTGGKQVNTEAFF. The base sequence is TGTGCCAGTACCGGGGGTAAGCAGGTCAACACTGAAGCTTTCTTT.